These 2 T cell receptor beta chains came from one sample sequenced in a study of CD8+ T cells in alopecia areata. The sequencing template was cDNA reverse transcribed from extracted RNA. The table came from immunoSEQ multiplex PCR; TCRdb's copy has only in-frame clones and leaves some out. Of tens of thousands of clones in the sample, about three fifths were seen once. Sample treatment: oral pan-JAK inhibitor, 5-10 mg twice daily. Sequences were derived from CD8+ T cells sorted from blood, sampled at week 4, from a patient treated with tofacitinib. The receptors were gathered from a human donor with alopecia areata.

This clone occurred a few times. This chain links TRBV6-5 with TRBJ2-1; 7 nucleotides match TRBD2. CDR1 is MNHEY and CDR2 is SVGAGI in the germline V gene. The CDR3 covers 11 residues. V gave up 8 bases and J gave up 7 bases; unmatched junction bases: 2. In DNA, the CDR3 is TGTGCCAGCGGTAGCGGGAATGAGCAGTTCTTC. It is translated as CASGSGNEQFF.

This clone was picked up one time. The CDR3 spells CSVESGAVGYTF. The CDR3 coding sequence is TGCAGCGTTGAATCCGGGGCTGTGGGCTACACCTTC. The chain employs TRBV29-1 and TRBJ1-2; TRBD1 is a possible D gene (5 bases). The length of the CDR3 is 12 residues. The V gene's germline CDR1 is SQVTM and CDR2 ANQGSEA. V was pared by 2 bases and J by 8 bases, with 12 bases between.